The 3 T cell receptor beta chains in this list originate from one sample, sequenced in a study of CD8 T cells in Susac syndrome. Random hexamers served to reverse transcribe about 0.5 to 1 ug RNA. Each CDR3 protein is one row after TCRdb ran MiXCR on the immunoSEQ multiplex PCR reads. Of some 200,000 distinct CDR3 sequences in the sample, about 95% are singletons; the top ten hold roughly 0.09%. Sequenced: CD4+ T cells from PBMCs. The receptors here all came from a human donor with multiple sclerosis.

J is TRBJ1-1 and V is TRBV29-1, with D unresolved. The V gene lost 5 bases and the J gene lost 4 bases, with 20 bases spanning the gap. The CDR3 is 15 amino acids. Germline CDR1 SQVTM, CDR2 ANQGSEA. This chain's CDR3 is CSVSSPSGPGTEAFF. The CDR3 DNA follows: TGCAGCGTTTCTTCACCCTCGGGCCCGGGCACTGAAGCTTTCTTT. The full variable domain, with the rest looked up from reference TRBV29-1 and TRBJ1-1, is SAVISQKPSRDICQRGTSLTIQCQVDSQVTMMFWYRQQPGQSLTLIATANQGSEATYESGFVIDKFPISRPNLTFSTLTVSNMSPEDSSIYLCSVSSPSGPGTEAFFGQGTRLTVV.

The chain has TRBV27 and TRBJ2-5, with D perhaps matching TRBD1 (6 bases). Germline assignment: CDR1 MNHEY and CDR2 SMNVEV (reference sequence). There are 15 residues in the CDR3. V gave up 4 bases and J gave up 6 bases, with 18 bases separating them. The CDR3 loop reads CASSSVNRDGKTQYF. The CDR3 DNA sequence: TGTGCCAGCAGTTCGGTGAACAGGGACGGGAAGACCCAGTACTTC.

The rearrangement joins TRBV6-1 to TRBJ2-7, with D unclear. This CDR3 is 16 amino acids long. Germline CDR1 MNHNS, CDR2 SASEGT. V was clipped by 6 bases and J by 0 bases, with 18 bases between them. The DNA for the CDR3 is TGTGCCAGCAGACCAAAAACAGATGCGAGCTCCTACGAGCAGTACTTC. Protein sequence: CASRPKTDASSYEQYF.